One and the same sample provided the 29 T cell receptor beta chains below, sequenced in a study of human T cells and chemical hapten exposure. During construction of the library, unique molecular identifiers were attached to individual cDNA molecules for quantitative, reproducible TCR counting. TCRdb reprocessed the reads via MiXCR and lists one record per CDR3 protein. The sample has around 1,700 distinct CDR3 sequences; roughly half are singletons. As to treatment: therapeutic diphenylcyclopropenone sensitization with weekly scalp DPC. The sample was whole blood, taken before DPC sensitization or 2, 6, or about 24 weeks after (not recorded which). The source of these receptors is an adult with alopecia areata. Some clones in this sample may be carry-over from other donors' samples. This table probably holds off-target reads from a library built for another chain.

The CDR3 coding sequence is TGTGCCACCTGGCTAGCGGTCACAGATACGCAGTATTTT. Protein product: CATWLAVTDTQYF. The rearrangement links TRBV10-3 to TRBJ2-3, with TRBD2 matching 7 bases. CDR3 length: 13 amino acids. The germline V gene encodes CDR1 ENHRY and CDR2 SYGVKD. With V trimmed by 10 bases and J by 2 bases, 6 bases remained unmatched.

The chain employs TRBV20-1 and TRBJ2-5; D not resolved. The CDR3 is 15 residues long. Per the germline V gene, CDR1 is DFQATT and CDR2 is SNEGSKA (reference sequence). Trimming removed 0 bases from V and 2 bases from J, with 13 bases in between. The CDR3 DNA sequence: TGCAGTGCTAGAGATTTCCAGGTTCCACAAGAGACCCAGTACTTC. It translates to CSARDFQVPQETQYF.

The rearrangement uses TRBV7-9 and TRBJ2-7, with 8 positions matching TRBD1. Trimming at V came to 9 bases and at J to 5 bases, leaving 12 bases not matched to a gene. CDR3 size: 14 residues. The V gene's germline CDR1 is SEHNR and CDR2 FQNEAQ (reference sequence). The CDR3 DNA sequence: TGTGCCAGTGTGGACAGGGATCTTCCCAACGAGCAGTACTTC. It is translated as CASVDRDLPNEQYF.

This clonotype appeared once. The V call is TRBV7-6, the J call TRBJ2-2; D perhaps matches TRBD1 (6 bases). CDR1 is SGHVS and CDR2 is FNYEAQ in the germline V gene. The germline V and J ends were trimmed by 3 bases and 2 bases, with 16 bases remaining between them. The CDR3 length is 17 residues. The CDR3 region is CASSFTGTSVNTGELFF. In nucleotides, the CDR3 is TGTGCCAGCAGCTTCACCGGGACAAGCGTTAACACCGGGGAGCTGTTTTTT.

This clonotype was picked up a small number of times. V is TRBV20-1 and J is TRBJ2-3; TRBD2 aligns across 14 bases. The CDR3 is 19 residues long. The ends lost 2 bases at V and 7 bases at J; junction bases unmatched: 17. Germline-derived CDR1 and CDR2 are DFQATT and SNEGSKA (reference sequence). The CDR3 here is CSARKGLAGGLTKFYTQYF. The CDR3 coding sequence is TGCAGTGCTAGAAAAGGACTAGCGGGGGGACTAACTAAGTTTTATACGCAGTATTTT.

This clonotype was seen a few times. The chain couples TRBV19 to TRBJ2-1; D not certain. The CDR3 sequence is 13 residues long. With 5 bases removed from V and 3 bases from J, the gap between germline ends came to 8 bases. In germline, CDR1 is LNHDA, CDR2 SQIVND (reference sequence). The DNA for the CDR3 is TGTGCCAGTAGTCTGTTCCTCTACAATGAGCAGTTCTTC. This translates into CASSLFLYNEQFF.

The chain joins TRBV28 to TRBJ2-4, with unresolved D. The CDR3 is 15 residues long. Germline V gives CDR1 MDHEN, CDR2 SYDVKM. V lost 2 bases, J lost 0 bases, and 8 bases lay in between. The CDR3 here is CASSLRHVAKNIQYF. The CDR3 DNA is TGTGCCAGCAGTTTACGGCATGTAGCCAAAAACATTCAGTACTTC.

The chain has TRBV19 and TRBJ2-2; 11 nucleotides match TRBD1. CDR3 length: 14 residues. Germline CDR1 LNHDA, CDR2 SQIVND (reference sequence). The V gene end was trimmed by 9 bases and the J gene end by 7 bases; junction bases not matched to a gene: 7. Here the CDR3 DNA reads TGTGCCAGCCAACGGACAGGGGGCAACGGGGAGCTGTTTTTT. Amino acids: CASQRTGGNGELFF.

In DNA form, the CDR3 reads TGTGCCAGCAGCTCGGCCGCCGGTTTTGGAAACACCATATATTTT. This encodes CASSSAAGFGNTIYF. This chain uses TRBV7-3 with TRBJ1-3; D is undetermined. V shed 4 bases and J shed 3 bases, with 13 bases lying between them. The CDR3 contains 15 residues. Germline CDR1 is SGHTA and CDR2 is FQGTGA.

The genes are TRBV20-1 and TRBJ2-5, with 7 bases lining up with TRBD1. This CDR3 comprises 12 residues. Germline loops: CDR1 DFQATT, CDR2 SNEGSKA (reference sequence). V shed 6 bases and J 4 bases; nucleotides not matched to a gene: 5. In DNA form, the CDR3 reads TGCAGTGCCCCAGGGGGAACAGAGACCCAGTACTTC. Translated, it gives CSAPGGTETQYF.

The chain recombines TRBV27 with TRBJ2-1, with D unclear. The germline CDR1 and CDR2 sequences are MNHEY and SMNVEV (reference sequence). V lost 6 bases and J lost 8, with 17 bases in between. This CDR3 spans 14 amino acids. The chain's CDR3 is CASSPIGRGHEQFF. CDR3 nucleotides: TGTGCCAGCAGCCCAATAGGTCGAGGCCATGAGCAGTTCTTC.

The V call is TRBV2, the J call TRBJ2-2; tentative D call: TRBD1 (5 bases). In germline, CDR1 is SNHLY, CDR2 FYNNEI. This CDR3 is 11 amino acids long. V gave up 10 bases and J gave up 7 bases, with 10 bases separating them. In nucleotides, the CDR3 is TGTGCCACCAGACAGAGCGGGGAGCTGTTTTTT. It yields the protein CATRQSGELFF.

The gene calls are TRBV7-3 and TRBJ2-7; D gene uncertain. Germline values: CDR1 SGHTA, CDR2 FQGTGA. The CDR3 spans 14 residues. With 3 bases removed from V and 0 bases from J, the gap between germline ends came to 9 bases. Written as DNA, the CDR3 is TGTGCCAGCAGCTTGAACCGTGACTCCTACGAGCAGTACTTC. Translating it yields CASSLNRDSYEQYF.

The CDR3 protein is CASSGYNEQFF. Here the CDR3 DNA reads TGTGCCAGCAGTGGGTACAATGAGCAGTTCTTC. This chain links TRBV28 with TRBJ2-1, with D uncertain. Trimming pared 5 bases from V and 4 bases from J, leaving 3 bases between. The CDR3 extends over 11 amino acids. Germline CDR1 MDHEN, CDR2 SYDVKM.

The J gene is TRBJ2-1, the V gene TRBV7-2; D not resolved. This CDR3 contains 15 residues. The V gene lost 5 bases and the J gene lost 6 bases, with 17 bases spanning the gap. Germline loops: CDR1 SGHTA, CDR2 FQGNSA. The CDR3 DNA follows: TGTGCCAGCAGCCTTTCTATGGGCGTAGGCAATGAGCAGTTCTTC. This codes for CASSLSMGVGNEQFF.

In its sample, this clonotype was seen a few times. V usage is TRBV7-8 and J usage is TRBJ2-1; no reliable D call. This CDR3 contains 14 residues. V was pared by 5 bases and J by 5 bases, with 13 bases between. Germline loops: CDR1 SGHVS, CDR2 FQNEAQ. The CDR3 spells CASSTEAVHNEQFF. In nucleotides, the CDR3 is TGTGCCAGCAGCACCGAGGCGGTGCACAATGAGCAGTTCTTC.

The J gene is TRBJ2-3, the V gene TRBV11-3; possibly TRBD1 or TRBD2 for D (5 bases each). CDR3 length equals 16 residues. Germline CDR1 SGHNT, CDR2 YENEEA. With 7 bases removed from V and 2 bases from J, the gap between germline ends came to 19 bases. CDR3 coding DNA: TGTGCCAGCACCCTAGGGCTAGCAGGGACCACAGATACGCAGTATTTT. This encodes CASTLGLAGTTDTQYF.

The chain links TRBV4-1 to TRBJ2-5; 10 bases align to TRBD1. The V gene end was trimmed by 1 base and the J gene end by 5 bases; junction bases not matched to a gene: 4. This CDR3 spans 15 amino acids. Per germline, CDR1 MGHRA and CDR2 YSYEKL. The CDR3 bases are TGCGCCAGCAGCCAAGGACAGGGGGCAGGGGAGACCCAGTACTTC. This sequence encodes CASSQGQGAGETQYF.

This sequence joins TRBV5-1 and TRBJ2-6; D gene unclear. CDR1 is SGHRS and CDR2 is YFSETQ in the germline V gene. V lost 0 bases and J 1 base, leaving 5 bases between the germline ends. The CDR3 has 15 amino acids. This chain's CDR3 is CASSLDGSGANVLTF. Here the CDR3 DNA reads TGCGCCAGCAGCTTGGACGGTTCTGGGGCCAACGTCCTGACTTTC.

This rearrangement joins TRBV7-9 to TRBJ2-3; 9 positions agree with TRBD2. V gave up 2 bases and J gave up 5 bases; unmatched junction bases: 14. The CDR3 runs 18 residues. Germline V gene lookup returns CDR1 SEHNR and CDR2 FQNEAQ (reference sequence). CDR3: CASSLTPSGGGAKDTQYF. For the CDR3, the DNA is TGTGCCAGCAGCTTAACCCCCAGTGGCGGGGGGGCGAAAGATACGCAGTATTTT.

This clonotype was seen more than once but under ten times. This chain connects TRBV9 to TRBJ2-1; D call uncertain. The CDR3 has 16 amino acids. The V end lost 1 base, the J end lost 0 bases, and 11 bases lay between the germline ends. Per the germline V gene, CDR1 is SGDLS and CDR2 is YYNGEE. CDR3 nucleotides: TGTGCCAGCAGCGTAACAGAGGATAGCTCCTACAATGAGCAGTTCTTC. Residues: CASSVTEDSSYNEQFF. The full variable domain, completed using reference TRBV9 and TRBJ2-1, is DSGVTQTPKHLITATGQRVTLRCSPRSGDLSVYWYQQSLDQGLQFLIQYYNGEERAKGNILERFSAQQFPDLHSELNLSSLELGDSALYFCASSVTEDSSYNEQFFGPGTRLTVL.

The genes are TRBV7-2 and TRBJ2-5; 8 nucleotides line up with TRBD1. Trimming removed 3 bases from V and 6 bases from J; junction bases left unmatched: 9. The CDR3 contains 15 residues. From germline, CDR1 is SGHTA and CDR2 FQGNSA. The CDR3 reads CASSFSQGAQKTQYF. CDR3 sequence (DNA): TGTGCCAGCAGCTTTAGCCAGGGGGCGCAGAAGACCCAGTACTTC.

This clonotype was seen only a few times. The CDR3 protein is CASSLGGQGVTDTQYF. CDR3 bases: TGTGCCAGCAGCTTAGGGGGGCAGGGAGTCACAGATACGCAGTATTTT. The V gene is TRBV7-6, the J gene TRBJ2-3; D may be TRBD1 (6 bases). Trimming shortened V by 1 base and J by 2 bases, and 13 bases separated the two germline ends. The CDR3 runs to 16 residues. Germline V gene sequence: CDR1 SGHVS, CDR2 FNYEAQ.

This clonotype was counted between two and nine times. This rearrangement joins TRBV18 to TRBJ2-1, with unresolved D. This CDR3 has 13 residues. Germline V CDR1 and CDR2: KGHSH, LQKENI. V was trimmed by 5 bases and J by 5 bases, leaving 10 bases between them. The CDR3 DNA sequence: TGTGCCAGCTCATCAACAGCTGACAATGAGCAGTTCTTC. It codes for CASSSTADNEQFF.

V gene TRBV9 combines with J gene TRBJ2-2, with D possibly TRBD1 on 6 matching bases. CDR1 is SGDLS, CDR2 YYNGEE, per germline. The CDR3 spans 15 residues. The ends were cut back, 1 base at V and 5 bases at J, with 12 bases in the middle. CDR3 in amino acids: CASSVRGGTTGELFF. The CDR3 bases are TGTGCCAGCAGCGTACGAGGGGGTACGACCGGGGAGCTGTTTTTT.

This rearrangement joins TRBV19 to TRBJ1-2; D remains unclear. Germline V CDR1 and CDR2: LNHDA, SQIVND (reference sequence). The V end lost 8 bases, the J end lost 0 bases, and 13 bases lay between the germline ends. The CDR3 contains 14 residues. CDR3 DNA sequence: TGTGCCAGTGGATACAGACACTCTAACTATGGCTACACCTTC. Translated: CASGYRHSNYGYTF.

A few counts support this clonotype. This chain links TRBV9 with TRBJ2-7; no definite D call. The CDR3 is made up of 15 amino acids. CDR1 and CDR2 from the germline V gene are SGDLS and YYNGEE. V was cut by 0 bases and J by 2 bases, with 12 bases left in between. CDR3 sequence reads: CASSVEAGRAYEQYF. The CDR3 DNA reads TGTGCCAGCAGCGTAGAGGCAGGACGAGCCTACGAGCAGTACTTC.

The chain carries TRBV7-9 and TRBJ1-5; D unclear. This CDR3 region has 15 residues. Between the trimmed V and J ends, which lost 0 bases and 0 bases, there was a span of 6 bases. Germline V CDR1 and CDR2: SEHNR, FQNEAQ (reference sequence). CDR3 residues: CASSLAGNSNQPQHF. The DNA for the CDR3 is TGTGCCAGCAGCTTAGCGGGGAATAGCAATCAGCCCCAGCATTTT.

J is TRBJ2-7 and V is TRBV7-2, with a tentative D call TRBD2 (6 bases). There are 15 residues in the CDR3. Germline CDR1 and CDR2: SGHTA and FQGNSA. The ends were cut back, 2 bases at V and 1 base at J, with 12 bases in the middle. CDR3 nucleotide sequence: TGTGCCAGCAGCTTAAGTCCAGGGAGGTCCTACGAGCAGTACTTC. Protein product: CASSLSPGRSYEQYF.